The source of this TCR beta chain is a study of blood T cell repertoires in COVID-19. Study as a whole: From the United States, Italy and Spain came samples of acute and convalescent COVID-19. Sources were T cells, B-cell-depleted T cells, or PBMCs; the material itself was cDNA or gDNA.

The V gene's germline CDR1 is SGHVS and CDR2 FQNEAQ. This CDR3 comprises 13 residues. Between the trimmed V and J ends, which lost 5 bases and 8 bases, there was a span of 15 bases. The Seattle patients, enrolled during active infection, were followed longitudinally. Original processing notes: Counts of nucleated cells, estimated from reference gene primer amplification, were obtained. TCRdb keeps only in-frame clones here, not all; method: immunoSEQ multiplex PCR. V, J and clone size are those of that table, while D and trimming were read from the DNA. Of 250,000 to 300,000 clones in the sample, around 92% were seen once.

The specimen sequenced was peripheral blood. The chain combines TRBV7-8 with TRBJ1-2, with no clear D. The source is a woman in her thirties with COVID-19, enrolled during active disease. For the CDR3, the DNA is TGTGCCAGCAGCGCGACTGACCTCCGGGGCTACACCTTC. Translating it yields CASSATDLRGYTF.